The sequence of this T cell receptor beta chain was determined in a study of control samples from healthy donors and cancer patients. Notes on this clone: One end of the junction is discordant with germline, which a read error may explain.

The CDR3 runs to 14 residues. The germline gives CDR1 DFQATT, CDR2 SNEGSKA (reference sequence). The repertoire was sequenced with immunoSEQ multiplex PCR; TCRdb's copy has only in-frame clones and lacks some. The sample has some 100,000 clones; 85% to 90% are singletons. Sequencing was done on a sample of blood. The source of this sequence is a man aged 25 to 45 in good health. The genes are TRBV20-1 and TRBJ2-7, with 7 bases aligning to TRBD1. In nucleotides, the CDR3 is TGCAATGCTAGTCCGTCGGGGACAGCCTACGAGCAGTACTTC. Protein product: CNASPSGTAYEQYF.